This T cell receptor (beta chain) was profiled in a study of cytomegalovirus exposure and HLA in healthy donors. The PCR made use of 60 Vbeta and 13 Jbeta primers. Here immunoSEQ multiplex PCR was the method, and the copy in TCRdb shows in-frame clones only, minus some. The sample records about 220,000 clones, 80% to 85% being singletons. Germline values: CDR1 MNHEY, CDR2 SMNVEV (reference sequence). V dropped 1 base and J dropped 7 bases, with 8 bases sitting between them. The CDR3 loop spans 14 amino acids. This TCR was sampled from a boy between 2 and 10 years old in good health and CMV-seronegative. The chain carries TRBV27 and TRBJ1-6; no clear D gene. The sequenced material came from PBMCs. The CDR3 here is CASSLLHLNSPLHF. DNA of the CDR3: TGTGCCAGCAGTTTATTGCACTTAAATTCACCCCTCCACTTT.